The following is a T cell receptor beta chain sequence with its context. Original data processing: Nucleated cell number was recorded as an estimate derived from reference gene primer amplification. Method: immunoSEQ multiplex PCR; TCRdb's copy keeps in-frame clones and lacks some. Clone size and V and J calls were adopted from that table, with D and trimming inferred from the DNA. The sample records around 68,000 clones, roughly 89% being singletons. This sample was taken from a study of blood T cell repertoires in COVID-19. Across the study: Samples taken during acute and convalescent COVID-19 were collected in the United States, Italy and Spain. Sources were T cells, B-cell-depleted T cells, or PBMCs; the material itself was cDNA or gDNA.

Sequencing was done on a sample of peripheral blood. The receptor was derived from a man aged 50-60 years with active COVID-19.

CDR3 nucleotides: TGTGCCAGCAGCCAAGTGGCTGAGCAGTTCTTC. Protein sequence: CASSQVAEQFF. This chain links TRBV3-1 (or the pseudogene TRBV3-2) with TRBJ2-1; no clear D. Per the germline V gene, CDR1 is LGHDT and CDR2 is YNNKEL (reference sequence). Trimming pared 1 base from V and 9 bases from J, leaving 4 bases between. The CDR3 runs to 11 residues.